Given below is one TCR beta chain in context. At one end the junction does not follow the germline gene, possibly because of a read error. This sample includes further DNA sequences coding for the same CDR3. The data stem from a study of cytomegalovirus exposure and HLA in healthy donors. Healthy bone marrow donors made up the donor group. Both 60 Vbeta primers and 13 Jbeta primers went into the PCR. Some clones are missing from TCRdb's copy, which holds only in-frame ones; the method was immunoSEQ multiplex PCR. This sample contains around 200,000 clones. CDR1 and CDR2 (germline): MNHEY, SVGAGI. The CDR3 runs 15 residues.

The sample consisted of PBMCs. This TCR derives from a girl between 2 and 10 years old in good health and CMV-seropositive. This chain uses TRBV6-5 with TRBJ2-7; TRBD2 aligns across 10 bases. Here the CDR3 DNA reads TGTGCTAGCAGTTCTACTCCGGGACTAGCGTATGAGCAGTACTTC. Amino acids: CASSSTPGLAYEQYF.